The rows below give T cell receptor beta chains drawn from one sample of a study of T cell repertoires in ileal Crohn's disease. The method was immunoSEQ multiplex PCR; TCRdb's version includes in-frame clones alone and lacks a portion of them. The sample lists under 13,000 clones, over 75% seen once, with around a tenth in the top ten. The specimen sequenced was ileal tissue. Receptor source: an adult with Crohn's disease. Each CDR3 is given with its conserved first and last residue. D genes are given only for firm matches. Size is stated for part of the rows, as once, few or many counts, or as a class when the clone is expanded.

size	V	J	length	D	DNA	CDR3
NA	TRBV5-6	TRBJ2-5	13	NA	TGTGCCAGCCATGGGAACGGACAAGAGACCCAGTACTTC	CASHGNGQETQYF
NA	TRBV13	TRBJ2-7	12	NA	TGTGCCAGCAGCTCCCATAAAAGGGAGCAGTACTTC	CASSSHKREQYF
NA	TRBV18	TRBJ1-6	14	TRBD1	TGTGCCAGCTCATCGACAGGGGATAATTCACCCCTCCACTTT	CASSSTGDNSPLHF
NA	TRBV5-6	TRBJ1-2	14	NA	TGTGCCAGCAGCCGCCGGCGACAGACCTATGGCTACACCTTC	CASSRRRQTYGYTF
once	TRBV30	TRBJ1-5	14	NA	TGTGCCTGGAGTGTTTCCGGTAGCAATCAGCCCCAGCATTTT	CAWSVSGSNQPQHF
NA	TRBV18	TRBJ2-3	17	TRBD2	TGTGCCAGCTCACCAACGGTGGAAGCGGGACGGTCAGATACGCAGTATTTT	CASSPTVEAGRSDTQYF
NA	TRBV5-4	TRBJ2-3	14	NA	TGTGCCAGCAGCTTGGTCTCGAGCACAGATACGCAGTATTTT	CASSLVSSTDTQYF
few	TRBV4-3	TRBJ2-7	15	NA	TGCGCCAGCAGCCAAGATGGTCAGGGCTCCTACGAGCAGTACTTC	CASSQDGQGSYEQYF
NA	TRBV2	TRBJ2-1	17	TRBD2	TGTGCCAGCAGTGAGAGTAGGGGGACTAGCGGGCACAATGAGCAGTTCTTC	CASSESRGTSGHNEQFF
NA	TRBV7-2	TRBJ2-7	15	TRBD1	TGTGCCAGCAGCTCTCGGCCGGGACAGGGAGGCGAGCAGTACTTC	CASSSRPGQGGEQYF